Described below is a single T cell receptor (beta chain) sequence and its context. Antigen: not known. This entry comes from a study of T cells in Graves' hyperthyroidism and ophthalmopathy. TCR beta CDR3 region amplification was performed from RNA transcripts. The TCR CDR3 was amplified in a first-round RT-PCR using the HTBI primer set. TCRdb recomputed calls from the multiplex PCR reads with MiXCR, one row per CDR3 protein. The sample has 400,000 to 500,000 distinct CDR3 sequences; roughly 14% are singletons. Study-level findings and limits: Ophthalmopathy could be told apart from stable hyperthyroidism with a 13 V-J model.

CDR3 length: 14 amino acids. The germline gives CDR1 DFQATT, CDR2 SNEGSKA (reference sequence). Trimming left V 5 bases short and J 8 bases short, with 19 bases between. Ophthalmopathy patients had moderate-to-severe active disease, CAS ≥3, NOSPECS ≥4, and disease duration under 3 months. The rearrangement uses TRBV20-1 and TRBJ1-5; D gene ambiguous. The clonotype originates from a man in his late teens or twenties with Graves' ophthalmopathy. Sequenced sample: blood. The CDR3 DNA follows: TGCAGTGCTCTAGGATTTTGGGTAGGCGAGCCCCAGCATTTT. It encodes CSALGFWVGEPQHF.